The next 8 T cell receptor beta chains were all read from a single sample in a study of T-cell memory formation after mild COVID-19. One entry per CDR3 protein, called by TCRdb with MiXCR from the 5' RACE reads. The sample has roughly 200,000 distinct CDR3 sequences; about a sixth are singletons. What was sequenced was PBMCs or a T cell subset sorted from them (not recorded which). Every receptor here comes from an adult woman who had mild COVID-19 (a few samples of this study predate the infection). Cell type and time point are not known.

This chain connects TRBV3-1 to TRBJ2-3; no firm D call. V lost 0 bases to trimming and J lost 5 bases, with 18 bases between them. CDR1 and CDR2 (germline): LGHDT, YNNKEL (reference sequence). This CDR3 is built from 17 residues. Written as DNA, the CDR3 is TGTGCCAGCAGCCAAGATAGAATAACTGGCGGTCGAGATACGCAGTATTTT. It translates to CASSQDRITGGRDTQYF.

The chain combines TRBV5-1 with TRBJ1-1; 11 nucleotides agree with TRBD1. The CDR3 totals 15 residues. Germline trimming cut 4 bases from V and 5 bases from J; bases unmatched to any gene: 7. CDR1 and CDR2 from the germline V gene are SGHRS and YFSETQ. The CDR3 protein is CASSPSGTGGTEAFF. In DNA, the CDR3 is TGCGCCAGCAGCCCCTCCGGGACAGGGGGGACTGAAGCTTTCTTT.

This chain uses TRBV29-1 with TRBJ1-4; possible D gene TRBD1, 6 bases. With 7 bases removed from V and 7 bases from J, the gap between germline ends came to 10 bases. Germline V gives CDR1 SQVTM, CDR2 ANQGSEA. The CDR3 totals 11 residues. The chain's CDR3 is CSAQGGEKLFF. The CDR3, as DNA: TGCAGCGCACAGGGTGGTGAAAAACTGTTTTTT. Filled out from reference TRBV29-1 and TRBJ1-4, the complete variable domain reads SAVISQKPSRDICQRGTSLTIQCQVDSQVTMMFWYRQQPGQSLTLIATANQGSEATYESGFVIDKFPISRPNLTFSTLTVSNMSPEDSSIYLCSAQGGEKLFFGSGTQLSVL.

V is TRBV18 and J is TRBJ1-3; tentatively, D is TRBD1 (6 bases). This CDR3 region has 17 residues. V lost 2 bases, J lost 0 bases, and 14 bases lay in between. The germline V gene encodes CDR1 KGHSH and CDR2 LQKENI. The CDR3 DNA follows: TGTGCCAGCTCACCAGCGCGGGGGCTTCTCTCTGGAAACACCATATATTTT. It encodes CASSPARGLLSGNTIYF.

The chain recombines TRBV14 with TRBJ2-1; D remains ambiguous. The CDR3 has 13 amino acids. CDR1 and CDR2 from the germline V gene are SGHDN and FVKESK. V lost 0 bases to trimming and J lost 8 bases, with 8 bases between them. The CDR3 DNA reads as TGTGCCAGCAGCCAAGAATTGCGCGATGAGCAGTTCTTC. The encoded protein is CASSQELRDEQFF.

The chain combines TRBV6-2 or TRBV6-3 with TRBJ2-1; 9 nucleotides line up with TRBD2. The germline V gene has CDR1 MNHEY and CDR2 SVGEGT. This CDR3 spans 18 amino acids. After removal of 3 bases from V and 5 bases from J, the junction contained 14 bases not matched to a gene. The chain's CDR3 is CASSYSGGRALDHNEQFF. The CDR3, as DNA: TGTGCCAGCAGTTATTCTGGCGGGAGGGCCCTGGACCACAATGAGCAGTTCTTC.

This clonotype was recorded a few times. The chain joins TRBV18 to TRBJ2-4; tentatively, D is TRBD2 (5 bases). V lost 3 bases and J 7 bases, leaving 16 bases between the germline ends. Germline V gene data show CDR1 as KGHSH and CDR2 as LQKENI. This CDR3 has 15 amino acids. CDR3 region: CASSPLGDLANIQYF. The DNA of the CDR3 is TGTGCCAGCTCACCCCTCGGGGATTTGGCGAACATTCAGTACTTC.

The gene calls are TRBV7-9 and TRBJ2-1; TRBD2 is a possible D gene (6 bases). With 5 bases removed from V and 5 bases from J, the gap between germline ends came to 16 bases. The CDR3 covers 15 residues. The germline V gene has CDR1 SEHNR and CDR2 FQNEAQ (reference sequence). Here the CDR3 reads CASSPPGTHNNEQFF. In DNA form, the CDR3 reads TGTGCCAGCAGCCCACCAGGGACTCATAACAATGAGCAGTTCTTC.